The source of this T cell receptor (beta chain) is a study of cytomegalovirus exposure and HLA in healthy donors. Comments on this clone: Antigen specificity is unknown.

The study, taken as a whole, reports: The dataset shows that most TCR sequences were rare, while some public TCRs occurred in many donors. Likely technical artifact: a cluster of highly shared sequence variants.

Primers for the PCR totalled 60 Vbeta and 13 Jbeta. Assay: immunoSEQ multiplex PCR; the TCRdb copy retains only in-frame clones and omits some. This repertoire shows around 150,000 clones, about 68% found once; its top ten account for approximately 1.4%. The CDR3 is made up of 17 amino acids. The ends were cut back, 1 base at V and 2 bases at J, with 19 bases in the middle. CDR1 is SGHNT, CDR2 YYREEE, per germline (reference sequence). The rearrangement uses TRBV5-4 and TRBJ2-7; possible D gene TRBD2, 6 bases. This sequence was found in a man aged 18 to 35 in good health and CMV-seronegative. The specimen was PBMCs. For the CDR3, the DNA is TGTGCCAGCAGCTTGCTCTCCACGGGACTCAATCCCTACGAGCAGTACTTC. Protein: CASSLLSTGLNPYEQYF.